This entry lists 31 T cell receptor beta chains sequenced from one sample in a study of neurological immune-mediated disorders. TCRdb fed the 5' RACE reads into MiXCR, producing one record per CDR3 protein. In the table there are under 80,000 distinct CDR3 sequences, approximately 10% of which are singletons. Source material: PBMCs. Every receptor here comes from a middle-aged man in good health.

This clonotype was recorded many times. In DNA form, the CDR3 reads TGTGCCAGCAGCCTCGACAGCCAAGAGACCCAGTACTTC. Residues: CASSLDSQETQYF. The V and J genes are TRBV12-3 or TRBV12-4 and TRBJ2-5; D is perhaps TRBD1 (5 bases). Trimming left V 6 bases short and J 1 base short, with 9 bases between. The CDR3 covers 13 residues.

This clonotype showed up many times. The chain links TRBV10-2 to TRBJ2-7; the D gene could be TRBD1 or TRBD2 (5 bases each). V dropped 8 bases and J dropped 1 base, with 21 bases sitting between them. The germline gives CDR1 WSHSY, CDR2 SAAADI. There are 16 residues in the CDR3. DNA for the CDR3: TGCGCCAGCTCCGACCGGGGACGGAGTACTTCCTACGAGCAGTACTTC. This sequence encodes CASSDRGRSTSYEQYF.

This clonotype was observed many times. The chain uses TRBV20-1 and TRBJ2-1; 11 nucleotides match TRBD1. This CDR3 has 14 amino acids. V gave up 7 bases and J gave up 9 bases; unmatched junction bases: 11. Germline V lookup: CDR1 DFQATT, CDR2 SNEGSKA (reference sequence). CDR3 in amino acids: CSVNRDRGVGEQFF. In nucleotides, the CDR3 is TGCAGTGTTAACCGGGACAGGGGGGTTGGTGAGCAGTTCTTC.

The sample holds many counts of this clonotype. The rearrangement joins TRBV12-5 to TRBJ1-3, with 11 bases aligning to TRBD1. V gave up 6 bases and J gave up 2 bases; unmatched junction bases: 12. The CDR3 spans 18 residues. The germline gives CDR1 LGHNT, CDR2 FRNRAP. CDR3 loop: CASGEDRGRSLAGNTIYF. The CDR3 DNA is TGTGCTAGTGGGGAGGACAGGGGGCGAAGTTTGGCTGGAAACACCATATATTTT.

V and J are TRBV12-3 or TRBV12-4 and TRBJ1-1; D possibly corresponds to TRBD1 (5 bases). Trimming pared 7 bases from V and 11 bases from J, leaving 20 bases between. CDR3 length: 13 amino acids. The CDR3 DNA sequence: TGTGCCAGCAACCTGGGGCAAGGCGGAAGGGCTTTCTTT. Amino acid sequence: CASNLGQGGRAFF.

To note about this clonotype: One end of the junction is discordant with germline, which a read error may explain. The chain is built from TRBV10-3 and TRBJ2-7; D tentatively fits TRBD1 or TRBD2 (5 bases each). The CDR3 is 13 amino acids. Germline values: CDR1 ENHRY, CDR2 SYGVKD. CDR3 loop: CAISDPRDGYEHF. The DNA of the CDR3 is TGTGCCATCAGCGACCCCCGGGACGGCTACGAGCACTTC.

The chain uses TRBV7-3 and TRBJ2-3; 13 bases line up with TRBD2. Germline V lookup: CDR1 SGHTA, CDR2 FQGTGA. The CDR3 runs to 17 residues. With 1 base clipped from V and 0 bases from J, the junction kept 1 base outside the gene matches. CDR3 coding DNA: TGTGCCAGCAGCTTAAGACTAGCGGGGGGAAGCACAGATACGCAGTATTTT. Its protein is CASSLRLAGGSTDTQYF.

In its sample, this clonotype was seen a few times. The CDR3 sequence is CASTPRVTETQYF. The CDR3, as DNA: TGTGCCAGCACCCCCAGGGTAACAGAGACCCAGTACTTC. The chain links TRBV7-2 to TRBJ2-5; tentatively, D is TRBD1 (5 bases). Deletions cut 7 bases from V and 4 bases from J, with 13 bases between. Germline CDR1 reads SGHTA; CDR2 reads FQGNSA. There are 13 residues in the CDR3.

This clonotype showed up many times. The rearrangement links TRBV7-9 to TRBJ1-1; D is perhaps TRBD1 (6 bases). The CDR3 extends over 10 amino acids. Looked up from germline, CDR1 is SEHNR and CDR2 is FQNEAQ (reference sequence). The CDR3 protein is CATFGGEAFF. DNA for the CDR3: TGTGCTACTTTCGGGGGCGAAGCTTTCTTT.

This clonotype has a count of ten or more. This chain joins TRBV20-1 and TRBJ2-1; D not certain. Germline V gives CDR1 DFQATT, CDR2 SNEGSKA (reference sequence). Trimming took 2 bases from V and 3 from J, leaving 8 bases between them. This CDR3 comprises 13 residues. This CDR3 is CSARIRNYNEQFF. The CDR3 nucleotides read TGCAGTGCTAGAATCCGAAACTACAATGAGCAGTTCTTC.

This clonotype was counted ten times or more. This chain links TRBV5-6 with TRBJ2-5; perhaps D is TRBD1 or TRBD2 (5 bases each). The germline V gene encodes CDR1 SGHDT and CDR2 YYEEEE. The CDR3 extends over 17 amino acids. V lost 6 bases and J 4 bases, leaving 25 bases between the germline ends. CDR3 region: CASTPWDGSGIRETQYF. The CDR3 DNA sequence: TGTGCCAGCACCCCTTGGGACGGTTCAGGGATCCGAGAGACCCAGTACTTC.

In this sample, this clonotype turned up many times. This rearrangement joins TRBV5-1 to TRBJ2-2, with D maybe TRBD1 (7 bases). This CDR3 is built from 15 residues. The ends were cut back, 4 bases at V and 2 bases at J, with 12 bases in the middle. Looked up from germline, CDR1 is SGHRS and CDR2 is YFSETQ. The CDR3 here is CASSGGTENTGELFF. CDR3 bases: TGCGCCAGCAGCGGAGGGACAGAAAACACCGGGGAGCTGTTTTTT.

This clonotype occurred many times. The chain recombines TRBV6-5 with TRBJ2-2, with D possibly TRBD1 on 6 matching bases. The CDR3 sequence is 15 residues long. The V and J ends lost 0 bases and 3 bases respectively, with 8 bases between them. Germline lookup yields CDR1 MNHEY and CDR2 SVGAGI. In DNA, the CDR3 is TGTGCCAGCAGTTACTCTGCAGGGGACACCGGGGAGCTGTTTTTT. Residues: CASSYSAGDTGELFF.

The chain links TRBV5-1 to TRBJ2-6, with 9 bases fitting TRBD1. The CDR3 consists of 18 residues. Germline CDR1 SGHRS, CDR2 YFSETQ. V was pared by 4 bases and J by 0 bases, with 8 bases of the junction left unmatched. DNA for the CDR3: TGCGCCAGCAGCCTGGGACAGGGACGTGGCTCTGGGGCCAACGTCCTGACTTTC. This encodes CASSLGQGRGSGANVLTF. The whole variable domain, remainder taken from reference TRBV5-1 and TRBJ2-6, is KAGVTQTPRYLIKTRGQQVTLSCSPISGHRSVSWYQQTPGQGLQFLFEYFSETQRNKGNFPGRFSGRQFSNSRSEMNVSTLELGDSALYLCASSLGQGRGSGANVLTFGAGSRLTVL.

In its sample, this clonotype was seen many times. This rearrangement joins TRBV5-5 to TRBJ2-1; no definite D call. Trimming removed 2 bases from V and 3 bases from J, with 9 bases in between. This CDR3 has 14 amino acids. Looked up from germline, CDR1 is SGHKS and CDR2 is YYEKEE (reference sequence). CDR3 protein: CASSFSMFYNEQFF. CDR3 sequence (DNA): TGTGCCAGCAGCTTTAGTATGTTCTACAATGAGCAGTTCTTC.

This clonotype was seen at least ten times. The rearrangement uses TRBV7-9 and TRBJ2-2, with D possibly matching TRBD1 (6 bases). This CDR3 contains 14 residues. Trimming took 10 bases from V and 2 from J, leaving 14 bases between them. Germline CDR1 is SEHNR and CDR2 is FQNEAQ (reference sequence). CDR3 nucleotide sequence: TGTGCCACCCCGACAGGCACTAACACCGGGGAGCTGTTTTTT. It translates to CATPTGTNTGELFF. Variable domain in full (rest from reference TRBV7-9 and TRBJ2-2): DTGVSQNPRHKITKRGQNVTFRCDPISEHNRLYWYRQTLGQGPEFLTYFQNEAQLEKSRLLSDRFSAERPKGSFSTLEIQRTEQGDSAMYLCATPTGTNTGELFFGEGSRLTVL.

This clonotype has a count of ten or more. This sequence joins TRBV18 and TRBJ2-7; 10 nucleotides line up with TRBD2. Germline values: CDR1 KGHSH, CDR2 LQKENI. Germline trimming cut 3 bases from V and 2 bases from J; bases unmatched to any gene: 4. This CDR3 is 15 amino acids long. CDR3 DNA sequence: TGTGCCAGCTCACCGGGCAGCGGGGGGGCCTACGAGCAGTACTTC. Translation gives CASSPGSGGAYEQYF.

This clonotype showed up many times. This chain links TRBV5-1 with TRBJ2-1, with D possibly being TRBD2 (5 bases). Trimming cost V 1 base and J 9 bases, with 17 bases left between them. This CDR3 contains 15 residues. Per germline, CDR1 SGHRS and CDR2 YFSETQ. In DNA, the CDR3 is TGCGCCAGCAGCTTGACTGTAGGGCCAGGAGGTGAGCAGTTCTTC. The encoded protein is CASSLTVGPGGEQFF.

This clonotype was seen ten or more times. The chain joins TRBV14 to TRBJ2-3, with 7 bases fitting TRBD2. The CDR3 is 14 amino acids. Looked up from germline, CDR1 is SGHDN and CDR2 is FVKESK. The V gene end was trimmed by 7 bases and the J gene end by 0 bases; junction bases not matched to a gene: 4. CDR3 loop: CASKIAGSTDTQYF. The DNA for the CDR3 is TGTGCCAGCAAAATAGCGGGTAGCACAGATACGCAGTATTTT.

In this sample, this clonotype turned up many times. The CDR3: CASSPSAFGVSYEQYF. For the CDR3, the DNA is TGTGCCAGCAGTCCCTCGGCGTTTGGCGTTTCCTACGAGCAGTACTTC. This rearrangement joins TRBV27 to TRBJ2-7; D unresolved. Deletions cut 5 bases from V and 1 base from J, with 18 bases between. The length of the CDR3 is 16 residues. Germline V lookup: CDR1 MNHEY, CDR2 SMNVEV (reference sequence).

This clonotype was counted ten times or more. The DNA of the CDR3 is TGTGCCAGCAGCTTACTCATGGGACGCGAGCAGTACTTC. The encoded protein is CASSLLMGREQYF. V usage is TRBV7-2 and J usage is TRBJ2-7; D tentatively reads TRBD1 or TRBD2 (5 bases each). This CDR3 region has 13 residues. Trimming took 2 bases from V and 6 from J, leaving 11 bases between them. CDR1 and CDR2 from the germline V gene are SGHTA and FQGNSA.

At least ten counts were recorded for this clonotype. CDR3 region: CASSLHTAYEQYF. The DNA of the CDR3 is TGCGCCAGCAGCTTACACACTGCCTACGAGCAGTACTTC. This rearrangement joins TRBV5-1 to TRBJ2-7; no firm D call. This CDR3 contains 13 residues. The V end lost 2 bases, the J end lost 2 bases, and 8 bases lay between the germline ends. Germline CDR1 is SGHRS and CDR2 is YFSETQ. Using reference TRBV5-1 and TRBJ2-7 for the parts outside the CDR3, the full variable domain is KAGVTQTPRYLIKTRGQQVTLSCSPISGHRSVSWYQQTPGQGLQFLFEYFSETQRNKGNFPGRFSGRQFSNSRSEMNVSTLELGDSALYLCASSLHTAYEQYFGPGTRLTVT.

This clonotype was found many times. V usage is TRBV5-1 and J usage is TRBJ2-3, with D maybe TRBD1 (6 bases). Trimming took off 2 bases at V and 3 bases at J, with 10 bases between the two ends. This CDR3 region has 14 residues. The germline V gene has CDR1 SGHRS and CDR2 YFSETQ. The CDR3 sequence: CASSFWTATDTQYF. The CDR3 DNA follows: TGCGCCAGCAGCTTTTGGACAGCAACAGATACGCAGTATTTT.

This clonotype was detected ten times or more. V and J are TRBV29-1 and TRBJ1-2; no clear D. CDR1 and CDR2 (germline): SQVTM, ANQGSEA. Trimming removed 0 bases at V and 1 base at J, with 6 bases between. The CDR3 is 13 residues long. The CDR3 spells CSVEEADNYGYTF. The CDR3 region has the DNA TGCAGCGTTGAAGAGGCAGATAACTATGGCTACACCTTC.

This clonotype was seen a few times. This chain joins TRBV27 and TRBJ1-2; possible D gene TRBD1, 5 bases. The CDR3 has 12 amino acids. The V end lost 1 base, the J end lost 10 bases, and 10 bases lay between the germline ends. CDR1 MNHEY and CDR2 SMNVEV come from the germline V gene (reference sequence). The CDR3 coding sequence is TGTGCCAGCAGTTTATGGGGGTCCGACTACACCTTC. It is translated as CASSLWGSDYTF.

This clonotype was observed many times. The J gene is TRBJ1-1, the V gene TRBV9; D is ambiguous. The germline V gene encodes CDR1 SGDLS and CDR2 YYNGEE. The CDR3 contains 18 residues. Trimming stripped 5 bases from V and 1 base from J, with 24 bases between. CDR3 in amino acids: CASRKKSEREVWNTEAFF. CDR3 coding DNA: TGTGCCAGCAGAAAAAAGAGTGAGAGGGAAGTATGGAACACTGAAGCTTTCTTT.

This clonotype was detected a few times. The rearrangement uses TRBV7-2 and TRBJ2-7; D is ambiguous. The V end lost 0 bases, the J end lost 7 bases, and 10 bases lay between the germline ends. Germline values: CDR1 SGHTA, CDR2 FQGNSA. This CDR3 spans 13 amino acids. This CDR3 is CASSLAKSAEQYF. CDR3 DNA: TGTGCCAGCAGCTTAGCAAAAAGTGCAGAGCAGTACTTC.

This clonotype was observed many times. This rearrangement joins TRBV7-9 to TRBJ1-1; D not resolved. V dropped 2 bases and J dropped 3 bases, with 4 bases sitting between them. The germline gives CDR1 SEHNR, CDR2 FQNEAQ (reference sequence). The CDR3 totals 12 residues. The chain's CDR3 is CASSLSYTEAFF. The CDR3 DNA reads TGTGCCAGCAGCTTAAGTTACACTGAAGCTTTCTTT.

This clonotype has a count of ten or more. The chain uses TRBV20-1 and TRBJ2-1; tentatively, D is TRBD2 (6 bases). Trimming removed 6 bases from V and 1 base from J, with 10 bases in between. From germline, CDR1 is DFQATT and CDR2 SNEGSKA (reference sequence). The CDR3 runs to 13 residues. The CDR3: CSASGGSYNEQFF. The CDR3 coding sequence is TGCAGTGCGAGTGGAGGGTCCTACAATGAGCAGTTCTTC.

Many counts were recorded for this clonotype. The chain has TRBV9 and TRBJ1-3; D is possibly TRBD1 (6 bases). The germline CDR1 and CDR2 sequences are SGDLS and YYNGEE. CDR3 length: 15 residues. The ends were cut back, 4 bases at V and 0 bases at J, with 11 bases in the middle. CDR3 amino acids: CASSRGDTSGNTIYF. CDR3 in DNA: TGTGCCAGCAGCAGAGGGGACACCTCTGGAAACACCATATATTTT.

The V gene is TRBV24-1, the J gene TRBJ2-7; no reliable D call. The germline V and J ends were trimmed by 3 bases and 6 bases, with 8 bases remaining between them. CDR3 length: 12 amino acids. The germline gives CDR1 KGHDR, CDR2 SFDVKD. The CDR3 reads CATSDPQTEQYF. The CDR3 bases are TGTGCCACCAGTGATCCACAGACCGAGCAGTACTTC.